This TCR beta chain is drawn from a study of blood T cell repertoires in COVID-19. For the study at large: Sites in the United States, Italy and Spain provided acute and convalescent COVID-19 samples. From T cells, B-cell-depleted T cells, or PBMCs came the material, which was cDNA or gDNA.

Original handling: By means of reference gene primer amplification, nucleated cell counts were estimated. Clones were read by immunoSEQ multiplex PCR, and TCRdb kept only the in-frame ones, dropping some. Clone size and V and J calls were adopted from that table, with D and trimming inferred from the DNA. The table includes a few hundred thousand clones, over 75% detected once. The study assigned cohorts using participant-reported clinical history. This CDR3 region has 15 residues. With 2 bases removed from V and 8 bases from J, the gap between germline ends came to 16 bases. Germline V gene lookup returns CDR1 MNHNS and CDR2 SASEGT.

This TCR was recovered from a woman between 25 and 40 years old who had recovered from COVID-19. This chain connects TRBV6-1 to TRBJ1-5; TRBD1 might be the D (5 bases). The material sequenced was PBMCs or T cells enriched from blood (not recorded which). CDR3 bases: TGTGCCAGCAGTGAAAGTCCAGGGTACAAGGAGCCCCAGCATTTT. This translates into CASSESPGYKEPQHF.